This passage covers 12 T cell receptor beta chains from one sample sequenced in a study of blood T cells in healthy people across ages. Together with a sample-barcoded 5' primer, a J-beta primer mix was included in a second PCR lasting about 7 to 11 cycles. MiXCR was run by TCRdb on the 5' RACE reads, yielding one entry per CDR3 protein. The table includes 1,800,000 or so distinct CDR3 sequences, roughly 43% detected once. The specimen was blood. All receptors come from a human donor in good health.

The chain employs TRBV7-3 and TRBJ2-1; D gene unclear. V lost 6 bases, J lost 5 bases, and 8 bases lay in between. This CDR3 contains 12 residues. Germline V CDR1 and CDR2: SGHTA, FQGTGA. CDR3 sequence: CASSPDDNEQFF. The DNA of the CDR3 is TGTGCCAGCAGTCCTGACGACAATGAGCAGTTCTTC.

V is TRBV19 and J is TRBJ2-5; 12 bases line up with TRBD1. V was pared by 5 bases and J by 5 bases, with 12 bases of the junction left unmatched. Germline loops: CDR1 LNHDA, CDR2 SQIVND (reference sequence). This CDR3 comprises 17 residues. The CDR3 is CASSLGQGAKPTETQYF. CDR3 DNA: TGTGCCAGTAGTTTGGGACAGGGGGCGAAACCGACGGAGACCCAGTACTTC.

This sequence joins TRBV14 and TRBJ2-1, with no clear D. Looked up from germline, CDR1 is SGHDN and CDR2 is FVKESK. V dropped 0 bases and J dropped 0 bases, with 9 bases sitting between them. The CDR3 runs 16 residues. CDR3 nucleotide sequence: TGTGCCAGCAGCCAAGAATTTACAAGCTCCTACAATGAGCAGTTCTTC. Translation gives CASSQEFTSSYNEQFF. Looking up the rest from reference TRBV14 and TRBJ2-1 gives the full variable domain: EAGVTQFPSHSVIEKGQTVTLRCDPISGHDNLYWYRRVMGKEIKFLLHFVKESKQDESGMPNNRFLAERTGGTYSTLKVQPAELEDSGVYFCASSQEFTSSYNEQFFGPGTRLTVL.

This sequence joins TRBV4-2 and TRBJ1-1, with unresolved D. The V end was cut by 2 bases, the J end by 8 bases, with 18 bases between. The CDR3 length is 15 residues. Per the germline V gene, CDR1 is LGHNA and CDR2 is YNFKEQ. The CDR3 region has the DNA TGTGCCAGCAGCCAATCCCCCGGAGGCTACGAGGAAGCTTTCTTT. Its protein is CASSQSPGGYEEAFF.

The chain employs TRBV10-3 and TRBJ2-3; tentatively, D is TRBD2 (6 bases). The germline CDR1 and CDR2 sequences are ENHRY and SYGVKD. Deletions cut 5 bases from V and 7 bases from J, with 16 bases between. The CDR3 sequence is 14 residues long. This chain's CDR3 is CAISTGTSTNTQYF. CDR3 in DNA: TGTGCCATCAGTACCGGGACTTCTACAAATACGCAGTATTTT.

This clonotype was picked up a small number of times. The genes are TRBV24-1 and TRBJ2-1; no clear D. V lost 7 bases to trimming and J lost 8 bases, with 14 bases between them. From germline, CDR1 is KGHDR and CDR2 SFDVKD. The CDR3 is 13 amino acids. The CDR3 sequence is CATSTSAEDEQFF. The CDR3, as DNA: TGTGCCACCAGCACATCCGCAGAGGATGAGCAGTTCTTC.

The chain has TRBV14 and TRBJ2-5, with D perhaps TRBD1 or TRBD2 (6 bases each). CDR3 length: 15 amino acids. The V gene's germline CDR1 is SGHDN and CDR2 FVKESK. Trimming stripped 4 bases from V and 1 base from J, with 13 bases between. CDR3 nucleotides: TGTGCCAGCAGCCGGACAGTGGGGGGCCAAGAGACCCAGTACTTC. This sequence encodes CASSRTVGGQETQYF. The whole variable domain, remainder taken from reference TRBV14 and TRBJ2-5, is EAGVTQFPSHSVIEKGQTVTLRCDPISGHDNLYWYRRVMGKEIKFLLHFVKESKQDESGMPNNRFLAERTGGTYSTLKVQPAELEDSGVYFCASSRTVGGQETQYFGPGTRLLVL.

Points on this clonotype: A junction boundary mismatches the germline segment, possibly from a read error. J is TRBJ2-4 and V is TRBV6-5, with TRBD1 matching 8 bases. Germline V gives CDR1 MNHEY, CDR2 SVGAGI. CDR3 length: 17 amino acids. CDR3 loop: CVSSYSTGQGGENIQYF. The CDR3 nucleotides are TGTGTCAGCAGTTACTCTACTGGACAGGGCGGCGAAAACATTCAGTACTTC.

This clonotype has more than one count but fewer than ten. Being one base from a much bigger clone, this may be a read error. V gene TRBV12-3 or TRBV12-4 combines with J gene TRBJ2-3; D might be TRBD2 (5 bases). V lost 6 bases and J 5 bases, leaving 9 bases between the germline ends. CDR3 size: 12 residues. CDR3 in DNA: TGTGCCAGCAGATTACGGGGAGATACGCAGTATTTT. Its translation: CASRLRGDTQYF.

V gene TRBV9 combines with J gene TRBJ2-1, with D tentatively TRBD1 (5 bases). The germline V gene has CDR1 SGDLS and CDR2 YYNGEE. The V gene lost 0 bases and the J gene lost 2 bases, with 15 bases spanning the gap. The CDR3 length is 17 residues. The CDR3 spells CASSVAGASVPYNEQFF. The CDR3 region has the DNA TGTGCCAGCAGCGTAGCTGGGGCTAGTGTGCCCTACAATGAGCAGTTCTTC.

This clonotype has just one count. CDR3 amino acids: CASSLRVGGSNQPQHF. The CDR3 coding sequence is TGTGCCAGCAGTTTAAGGGTAGGAGGCAGCAATCAGCCCCAGCATTTT. This sequence joins TRBV28 and TRBJ1-5; D unclear. The V gene lost 2 bases and the J gene lost 1 base, with 12 bases spanning the gap. In germline, CDR1 is MDHEN, CDR2 SYDVKM. CDR3 length: 16 residues.

V and J are TRBV7-2 and TRBJ2-6; D call uncertain. The CDR3 is 17 residues long. From germline, CDR1 is SGHTA and CDR2 FQGNSA. Deletions cut 1 base from V and 0 bases from J, with 10 bases between. CDR3 nucleotides: TGTGCCAGCAGCTTAGAATGGGTCCTCTCTGGGGCCAACGTCCTGACTTTC. The encoded protein is CASSLEWVLSGANVLTF.